This TCR beta chain stems from a study of beta chain features in type 1 diabetes. Study at large: The samples had around 98 million sorted cells examined in all. The study's findings and limits: Significant though moderate, a shortening of TCRB CDR3s appeared in all four CD4+ subsets of Type 1 diabetes patients.

CD4+ naive, central memory, regulatory and stem cell-like memory subsets were isolated by sorting on CD45RO/CCR7/CD25/CD127/CD95/CD27. The sequenced template was cDNA made from the entire isolated RNA. This table comes from immunoSEQ multiplex PCR, and its TCRdb copy is limited to in-frame clones, with some not included. The table shows about 390,000 clones, with 8% to 10% occurring only once. Germline values: CDR1 SGHNT, CDR2 YYREEE (reference sequence). This CDR3 is built from 17 residues. V was pared by 1 base and J by 0 bases, with 2 bases of the junction left unmatched. A remark on this clone: The antigen is undetermined.

This sequence originates from a man aged 25 to 40 with type 1 diabetes. This chain joins TRBV5-4 and TRBJ2-3, with TRBD2 matching 13 bases. The material sequenced was central memory CD4+ T cells from blood. The CDR3 DNA sequence: TGTGCCAGCAGCTTGTTACTAGCGGGAGGGAGCACAGATACGCAGTATTTT. It codes for CASSLLLAGGSTDTQYF.